Presented here are 31 T cell receptor beta chains from one specimen sequenced in a study of STAT5B mutations in CD4+ large granular lymphocyte leukemia. Assay used: immunoSEQ multiplex PCR; TCRdb lists only in-frame clones, some missing. Of 20,000 to 25,000 clones in the sample, roughly 87% were seen once. The sample comprised CD4+ T cells from blood buffy coats. These receptors all stem from a human donor in good health.

Only a few counts were recorded for this clone. V usage is TRBV11-1 and J usage is TRBJ1-2; 7 bases align to TRBD1. This CDR3 is built from 15 residues. Losses at the gene ends were 5 bases for V and 6 bases for J; bases not matched to a gene: 12. Germline CDR1 is SGHAT and CDR2 is FQDESV (reference sequence). As DNA, the CDR3 is TGTGCCAGCAGCACGCCACATACAGGGGACGATGGCTACACCTTC. It translates to CASSTPHTGDDGYTF.

This chain joins TRBV10-3 and TRBJ1-4; D is possibly TRBD1 (5 bases). V was clipped by 6 bases and J by 13 bases, with 18 bases between them. The CDR3 covers 13 residues. Germline lookup yields CDR1 ENHRY and CDR2 SYGVKD. Here the CDR3 reads CAISPRGPERLFF. The DNA of the CDR3 is TGTGCCATCAGCCCCCGGGGCCCGGAGAGACTGTTTTTT.

The CDR3: CASSGYGAGSNQPQHF. In nucleotides, the CDR3 is TGTGCCAGCAGTGGGTATGGCGCGGGTAGCAATCAGCCCCAGCATTTT. The chain combines TRBV25-1 with TRBJ1-5, with D hard to call. Trimming pared 4 bases from V and 0 bases from J, leaving 13 bases between. CDR1 MGHDK and CDR2 SYGVNS come from the germline V gene. CDR3 size: 16 residues.

This chain links TRBV19 with TRBJ2-2; 7 bases align to TRBD1. The CDR3 sequence is 15 residues long. Germline V lookup: CDR1 LNHDA, CDR2 SQIVND (reference sequence). Unmatched junction bases numbered 4, after V lost 5 bases and J lost 1 base. This CDR3 is CASSFRTGNTGELFF. The CDR3 DNA reads as TGTGCCAGTAGTTTCAGGACAGGGAACACCGGGGAGCTGTTTTTT.

V usage is TRBV5-6 and J usage is TRBJ1-1; possible D gene TRBD1, 5 bases. Trimming left V 1 base short and J 5 bases short, with 15 bases between. This CDR3 is 15 amino acids long. The germline V gene encodes CDR1 SGHDT and CDR2 YYEEEE. This chain's CDR3 is CASSLRGGDRTEAFF. The CDR3 DNA sequence: TGTGCCAGCAGCTTGAGGGGCGGAGATAGAACTGAAGCTTTCTTT.

This rearrangement joins TRBV6-1 to TRBJ2-3; D unresolved. Germline V CDR1 and CDR2: MNHNS, SASEGT. The CDR3 has 12 amino acids. Trimming stripped 8 bases from V and 0 bases from J, with 6 bases between. The CDR3 loop reads CASGLSTDTQYF. The CDR3 DNA reads TGTGCCAGCGGCTTGAGCACAGATACGCAGTATTTT.

This chain connects TRBV12-5 to TRBJ1-2, with 10 positions matching TRBD1. V lost 1 base to trimming and J lost 14 bases; unmatched junction nucleotides: 4. CDR3 length: 12 residues. CDR1 LGHNT and CDR2 FRNRAP come from the germline V gene. The CDR3 loop is CASGLGQGAVTF. In DNA form, the CDR3 reads TGTGCTAGTGGTTTGGGACAGGGGGCAGTTACCTTC.

This chain links TRBV5-1 with TRBJ2-3; no clear D gene. Germline CDR1 is SGHRS and CDR2 is YFSETQ. This CDR3 spans 12 amino acids. V was cut by 4 bases and J by 2 bases, with 5 bases left in between. For the CDR3, the DNA is TGCGCCAGCAGCCTTAACACAGATACGCAGTATTTT. It codes for CASSLNTDTQYF. Drawing the rest from reference TRBV5-1 and TRBJ2-3, the complete variable domain is KAGVTQTPRYLIKTRGQQVTLSCSPISGHRSVSWYQQTPGQGLQFLFEYFSETQRNKGNFPGRFSGRQFSNSRSEMNVSTLELGDSALYLCASSLNTDTQYFGPGTRLTVL.

V gene TRBV6-5 combines with J gene TRBJ2-7, with 9 bases matching TRBD1. Per germline, CDR1 MNHEY and CDR2 SVGAGI. V was clipped by 4 bases and J by 4 bases; unmatched bases: 8. The CDR3 loop spans 15 amino acids. CDR3 coding DNA: TGTGCCAGCAGTTCTGCGACAGGGGGGTTTTACGAGCAGTACTTC. This sequence encodes CASSSATGGFYEQYF.

This clone was counted a few times. This chain connects TRBV7-7 to TRBJ2-2, with D unresolved. The CDR3 runs to 13 residues. The ends were cut back, 2 bases at V and 5 bases at J, with 6 bases in the middle. Germline CDR1 and CDR2: SSHAT and FNYEAQ (reference sequence). CDR3 nucleotide sequence: TGTGCCAGCAGCTTATCGCGAACCGGGGAGCTGTTTTTT. Protein: CASSLSRTGELFF.

This CDR3 reads CASSFQGARSETQYF. In nucleotides, the CDR3 is TGTGCCAGCAGCTTCCAAGGGGCCCGGTCGGAGACCCAGTACTTC. The V call is TRBV11-2, the J call TRBJ2-5, with TRBD1 as a possible D gene (5 bases). V was pared by 3 bases and J by 5 bases, with 16 bases between. CDR1 is SGHAT and CDR2 is FQNNGV in the germline V gene. The length of the CDR3 is 15 residues.

The rearrangement links TRBV5-5 to TRBJ1-4; D remains ambiguous. V shed 1 base and J shed 0 bases, with 10 bases lying between them. CDR3 size: 16 residues. Germline V gives CDR1 SGHKS, CDR2 YYEKEE (reference sequence). The CDR3 DNA reads as TGTGCCAGCAGCTTGCGGTTCGATGCAACTAATGAAAAACTGTTTTTT. Protein product: CASSLRFDATNEKLFF. Together with reference TRBV5-5 and TRBJ1-4, the CDR3 gives the full variable domain: DAGVTQSPTHLIKTRGQQVTLRCSPISGHKSVSWYQQVLGQGPQFIFQYYEKEERGRGNFPDRFSARQFPNYSSELNVNALLLGDSALYLCASSLRFDATNEKLFFGSGTQLSVL.

V is TRBV5-1 and J is TRBJ2-2; no clear D gene. Germline V gene lookup returns CDR1 SGHRS and CDR2 YFSETQ. V lost 4 bases, J lost 1 base, and 5 bases lay in between. This CDR3 is 13 amino acids long. The CDR3, as DNA: TGCGCCAGCAGCCCCGGGAACACCGGGGAGCTGTTTTTT. Its translation is CASSPGNTGELFF.

The V and J genes are TRBV2 and TRBJ2-3; TRBD2 aligns across 7 bases. This CDR3 comprises 15 residues. V was clipped by 7 bases and J by 2 bases; unmatched bases: 9. Germline assignment: CDR1 SNHLY and CDR2 FYNNEI. CDR3 bases: TGTGCCAGCATGGGAGGGATTGGCGCCACAGATACGCAGTATTTT. Translating gives CASMGGIGATDTQYF.

The rearrangement links TRBV28 to TRBJ2-7, with 12 bases aligning to TRBD2. V was pared by 5 bases and J by 6 bases, with 8 bases of the junction left unmatched. This CDR3 has 15 residues. The germline gives CDR1 MDHEN, CDR2 SYDVKM. The CDR3 coding sequence is TGTGCCAGCAGTGTCCCTAGCGGGAGGGCCTCCGAGCAGTACTTC. Translating gives CASSVPSGRASEQYF.

DNA for the CDR3: TGTGCCAGCAGGATGATAAGGGGTTCACCCCTCCACTTT. Protein sequence: CASRMIRGSPLHF. The chain combines TRBV27 with TRBJ1-6; D might be TRBD1 (5 bases). CDR3 size: 13 residues. Germline loops: CDR1 MNHEY, CDR2 SMNVEV (reference sequence). V was shortened by 6 bases and J by 9 bases, with 12 bases between the two germline ends.

The V call is TRBV5-6, the J call TRBJ2-3; TRBD2 matches 12 bases. The CDR3 is 16 residues long. The germline CDR1 and CDR2 sequences are SGHDT and YYEEEE. V trimming: 2 bases; J trimming: 1 base; junction bases outside the gene matches: 2. CDR3 in amino acids: CASSFRTSGGTDTQYF. CDR3 DNA: TGTGCCAGCAGCTTCCGGACTAGCGGGGGCACAGATACGCAGTATTTT.

This clone was counted once. The chain joins TRBV19 to TRBJ2-1; TRBD2 agrees at 7 bases. This CDR3 is built from 13 residues. Germline CDR1 and CDR2: LNHDA and SQIVND (reference sequence). V was clipped by 3 bases and J by 7 bases; unmatched bases: 3. CDR3 region: CASSMRLANEQFF. In DNA, the CDR3 is TGTGCCAGTAGTATGAGACTAGCTAATGAGCAGTTCTTC.

The CDR3 region is CASSEGDQPQHF. CDR3 bases: TGTGCCAGCAGCGAGGGGGATCAGCCCCAGCATTTT. The gene calls are TRBV6-6 and TRBJ1-5; D is possibly TRBD1 (6 bases). V was cut by 6 bases and J by 5 bases, with 8 bases left in between. The CDR3 is 12 amino acids. Germline loops: CDR1 MNHNY, CDR2 SVGAGI (reference sequence).

The chain uses TRBV5-5 and TRBJ1-4; 7 positions agree with TRBD1. J lost 0 bases, V lost 4 bases, and 6 bases had no gene match. The length of the CDR3 is 16 residues. The germline V gene encodes CDR1 SGHKS and CDR2 YYEKEE (reference sequence). CDR3 bases: TGTGCCAGCAGCCCCGGGGACAGTGCAACTAATGAAAAACTGTTTTTT. Translated: CASSPGDSATNEKLFF.

This clone was recorded a few times. V and J are TRBV7-2 and TRBJ1-2; D perhaps matches TRBD1 (5 bases). Germline CDR1 and CDR2: SGHTA and FQGNSA. The V and J ends lost 6 bases and 7 bases respectively, with 15 bases between them. The CDR3 sequence is 13 residues long. The CDR3 reads CASRPGELGGYTF. The CDR3 region has the DNA TGTGCCAGCAGACCGGGGGAATTGGGTGGCTACACCTTC.

The rearrangement links TRBV7-9 to TRBJ2-5; D ambiguous. The end of the DNA fits TRBJ2-7 better, so the J call may be wrong. The germline gives CDR1 SEHNR, CDR2 FQNEAQ (reference sequence). This CDR3 is 12 amino acids long. The DNA of the CDR3 is TGTGCCAGCAGCTCAACCGGTAGCGAGCAGTACTTC. Its protein is CASSSTGSEQYF.

V and J are TRBV7-2 and TRBJ2-7; a possible D gene is TRBD2 (5 bases). CDR1 and CDR2 from the germline V gene are SGHTA and FQGNSA. The CDR3 runs to 15 residues. The V gene lost 0 bases and the J gene lost 2 bases, with 11 bases spanning the gap. The CDR3, as DNA: TGTGCCAGCAGCTTAGCGATGGAAGCGGCCTACGAGCAGTACTTC. The encoded protein is CASSLAMEAAYEQYF.

J is TRBJ1-2 and V is TRBV18, with 8 bases aligning to TRBD1. Losses at the gene ends were 2 bases for V and 8 bases for J; bases not matched to a gene: 7. The CDR3 sequence is 14 residues long. The germline gives CDR1 KGHSH, CDR2 LQKENI. The CDR3 DNA reads as TGTGCCAGCTCACCAGCGGACAGGGCCCGCGGCTACACCTTC. Its protein is CASSPADRARGYTF.

This chain links TRBV4-1 with TRBJ1-4; D is unresolved. The CDR3 is 14 residues long. V lost 3 bases to trimming and J lost 10 bases, with 15 bases between them. The germline CDR1 and CDR2 sequences are MGHRA and YSYEKL. CDR3 nucleotides: TGCGCCAGCAGCCAGGATTTTAACCCGGCAAAACTGTTTTTT. This codes for CASSQDFNPAKLFF.

The chain is built from TRBV18 and TRBJ2-7; D is uncertain. The V and J ends lost 3 bases and 5 bases respectively, with 14 bases between them. This CDR3 is 14 amino acids long. The V gene's germline CDR1 is KGHSH and CDR2 LQKENI. The CDR3 loop is CASSPPGQRDEQYF. The CDR3 DNA reads TGTGCCAGCTCACCCCCCGGGCAAAGGGACGAGCAGTACTTC.

V usage is TRBV5-6 and J usage is TRBJ1-3, with D tentatively TRBD1 (5 bases). The V gene lost 2 bases and the J gene lost 0 bases, with 15 bases spanning the gap. The CDR3 sequence is 17 residues long. Germline V gene data show CDR1 as SGHDT and CDR2 as YYEEEE. DNA for the CDR3: TGTGCCAGCAGCTTCCCTGGACCCAGGGACTCTGGAAACACCATATATTTT. It yields the protein CASSFPGPRDSGNTIYF.

This chain uses TRBV11-2 with TRBJ2-1, with D perhaps being TRBD1 or TRBD2 (5 bases each). V lost 1 base, J lost 6 bases, and 19 bases lay in between. The CDR3 covers 17 residues. In germline, CDR1 is SGHAT, CDR2 FQNNGV. The CDR3 DNA follows: TGTGCCAGCAGCTTAGGGGGCGGGCAGGGTCGGCGCAATGAGCAGTTCTTC. This translates into CASSLGGGQGRRNEQFF.

The chain has TRBV5-6 and TRBJ1-4; D possibly corresponds to TRBD1 (5 bases). V lost 0 bases and J lost 1, with 7 bases in between. The germline CDR1 and CDR2 sequences are SGHDT and YYEEEE. CDR3 length: 15 amino acids. CDR3 in amino acids: CASSLARVTNEKLFF. The DNA of the CDR3 is TGTGCCAGCAGCTTGGCCAGGGTAACTAATGAAAAACTGTTTTTT.

The rearrangement links TRBV7-9 to TRBJ2-4; TRBD1 might be the D (5 bases). This CDR3 comprises 11 residues. Germline V CDR1 and CDR2: SEHNR, FQNEAQ (reference sequence). V lost 10 bases and J lost 3, with 7 bases in between. The CDR3 DNA reads TGTGCCATTGACAGCAAAAACATTCAGTACTTC. Encoded protein: CAIDSKNIQYF.

The V gene is TRBV9, the J gene TRBJ2-2; TRBD2 aligns across 14 bases. Per the germline V gene, CDR1 is SGDLS and CDR2 is YYNGEE. This CDR3 is built from 19 residues. J gave up 6 bases and V 1 base, and 11 bases lay outside the gene matches. CDR3 in amino acids: CASSVTLGLAGAGPGELFF. CDR3 nucleotide sequence: TGTGCCAGCAGCGTAACCTTGGGACTAGCGGGGGCAGGACCCGGGGAGCTGTTTTTT.